The clone carrying this TCR beta chain came up once. Its antigen remains unknown. Time point described: recipient sample about 28 days before transplant, after cytoreduction. The method was immunoSEQ multiplex PCR; TCRdb's version includes in-frame clones alone and lacks a portion of them. The profile shows around 45,000 clones, roughly four fifths of them singletons. This entry is derived from a study of T cell clonotyping in hematopoietic cell transplantation. At the level of the study: Recipient samples before transplant were obtained post-cytoreduction.

The CDR3 length is 17 residues. Germline trimming cut 1 base from V and 5 bases from J; bases unmatched to any gene: 8. Germline V gene sequence: CDR1 SGHTA, CDR2 FQGNSA. Broader study findings: Few recipient clonotypes overlapped donors; over 95% were de novo at given depth. Recipient TCR diversity dropped after transplant; expanded clonotypes rose from day 30 to 180.

Sequencing was performed on peripheral blood mononuclear cells, taken before stem cell transplant. V usage is TRBV7-2 and J usage is TRBJ2-5; 12 bases are shared with TRBD2. This clonotype originated in a man aged 55-75 years with myelodysplastic syndrome. Some clones in this sample may be carry-over from other donors' samples. The CDR3 reads CASSLVPSGGASETQYF. DNA for the CDR3: TGTGCCAGCAGCTTAGTGCCTAGCGGGGGGGCCTCCGAGACCCAGTACTTC.